This T cell receptor beta chain was identified during a study of shared clonotypes between healthy human individuals. TCRdb keeps only in-frame clones here, not all; method: immunoSEQ multiplex PCR. The sample holds 2 million to 3 million clones, around nine tenths seen once. V gave up 3 bases and J gave up 3 bases; unmatched junction bases: 6. There are 15 residues in the CDR3. The germline gives CDR1 LNHDA, CDR2 SQIVND (reference sequence). The sequence derives from a young man in good health. The J gene is TRBJ2-3, the V gene TRBV19, with TRBD2 matching over 7 bases. The sequencing sample was made of naive CD4+ T cells sorted from blood. The subset: CD45RA+ positively selected. CDR3 region: CASSMPPGGTDTQYF. DNA of the CDR3: TGTGCCAGTAGTATGCCCCCCGGGGGGACAGATACGCAGTATTTT.